This TCR beta chain was captured by sequencing in a study of monozygotic twins with inflammatory bowel disease. TCRdb re-called the 5' RACE reads and shows each CDR3 protein once, DNA omitted. The sample is made up of some 83,000 distinct CDR3 sequences, and the top ten hold around 7.2% of it. Germline V gives CDR1 SQVTM, CDR2 ANQGSEA. The CDR3 covers 15 residues. This TCR derives from a human donor with ulcerative colitis or Crohn's disease, or a healthy co-twin of an affected twin (not recorded which). What was sequenced was blood. The chain couples TRBV29-1 to TRBJ2-6. CDR3 protein: CSVSGSGLGANVLTF.